This T cell receptor (beta chain) was found in a study of T-cell memory formation after mild COVID-19. Background on the study: The TCR clusters were mostly specific to one donor. The study, taken as a whole, reports: CD4+ contracting clones were found mainly in CM and EM, and CD8+ ones in EMRA. Pre-infection memory contained some responding clones, which suggested that cross-reactive memory had joined. Clones shrinking between day 15 and 85 showed a balanced CD4/CD8 split, and those that grew later tilted toward CD4+.

Germline CDR1 reads SGHTA; CDR2 reads FQGNSA. CDR3 length: 16 residues. V gave up 1 base and J gave up 0 bases, with 10 bases separating them. MiXCR was run by TCRdb on the 5' RACE reads, yielding one entry per CDR3 protein. This table has about 350,000 distinct CDR3 sequences, about 13% appearing once. Turning to this clonotype: Its target is not known.

The TCR sequence derives from a man aged 18 to 29 who had mild COVID-19 (a few samples of this study predate the infection). Cell type and time point are not known. Sequencing input: PBMCs or a T cell subset sorted from them (not recorded which). This chain joins TRBV7-2 and TRBJ2-1; D not certain. The CDR3 loop is CASSLVPSSSYNEQFF. The CDR3 coding sequence is TGTGCCAGCAGCTTAGTTCCCAGTAGCTCCTACAATGAGCAGTTCTTC.